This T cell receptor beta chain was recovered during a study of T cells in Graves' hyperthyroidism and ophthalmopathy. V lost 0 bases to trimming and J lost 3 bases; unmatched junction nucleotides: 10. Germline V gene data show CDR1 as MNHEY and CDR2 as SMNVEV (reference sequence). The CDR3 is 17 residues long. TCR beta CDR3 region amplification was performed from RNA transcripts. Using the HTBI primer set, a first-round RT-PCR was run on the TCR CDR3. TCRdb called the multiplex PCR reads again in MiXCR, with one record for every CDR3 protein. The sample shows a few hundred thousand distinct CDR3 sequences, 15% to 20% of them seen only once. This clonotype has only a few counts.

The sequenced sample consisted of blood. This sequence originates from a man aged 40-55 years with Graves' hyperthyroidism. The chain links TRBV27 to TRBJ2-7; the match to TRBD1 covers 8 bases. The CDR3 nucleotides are TGTGCCAGCAGTTTATCCTTCTACCGGGACAGGAGCTACGAGCAGTACTTC. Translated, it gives CASSLSFYRDRSYEQYF.